Listed below are T cell receptor beta chains from one sample, sequenced in a study of blood T cell repertoires in COVID-19. Assay used: immunoSEQ multiplex PCR; TCRdb lists only in-frame clones, some missing. In the table there are more than 60,000 clones, around 85% of which are singletons. Sequencing was performed on peripheral blood. The receptor source for this set is a man over 45 with active COVID-19. Both conserved end residues are part of each CDR3. The order of the fields is CDR3 length, J gene, clone size, V gene, D gene, CDR3 DNA, CDR3 protein. The D gene is left open where the match is weak. Only part of the rows carry a size: once, few, many, or a class if the clone is expanded.

cdr3_length: 14; j_call: TRBJ1-1; clone_size: -; v_call: TRBV27; d_call: -; cdr3_nt: TGTGCCAGCAGTGGGACTAACCTGAACACTGAAGCTTTCTTT; cdr3_aa: CASSGTNLNTEAFF
cdr3_length: 16; j_call: TRBJ2-2; clone_size: -; v_call: TRBV5-1; d_call: TRBD2; cdr3_nt: TGCGCCAGCAGCTTGGTGTCGGGACTAGGGACCGGGGAGCTGTTTTTT; cdr3_aa: CASSLVSGLGTGELFF
cdr3_length: 17; j_call: TRBJ2-5; clone_size: -; v_call: TRBV4-3; d_call: TRBD2; cdr3_nt: TGCGCCAGCAGCCAAGAAGGGCGGGGGGATAATGGGGAGACCCAGTACTTC; cdr3_aa: CASSQEGRGDNGETQYF
cdr3_length: 14; j_call: TRBJ1-1; clone_size: once; v_call: TRBV27; d_call: -; cdr3_nt: TGTGCCAGCAGTTCGGGCAGGGCGAACACTGAAGCTTTCTTT; cdr3_aa: CASSSGRANTEAFF
cdr3_length: 9; j_call: TRBJ2-5; clone_size: -; v_call: TRBV21-1; d_call: -; cdr3_nt: TGTGCCGCAGAGGGGACCCAGTACTTC; cdr3_aa: CAAEGTQYF
cdr3_length: 16; j_call: TRBJ2-3; clone_size: -; v_call: TRBV2; d_call: TRBD1; cdr3_nt: TGTGCCAGCAGCGAGCGGACAGGAGCCAGCACAGATACGCAGTATTTT; cdr3_aa: CASSERTGASTDTQYF
cdr3_length: 14; j_call: TRBJ1-1; clone_size: -; v_call: TRBV5-4; d_call: TRBD1; cdr3_nt: TGTGCCAGCAGCAAGGGACAGGGCAACACTGAAGCTTTCTTT; cdr3_aa: CASSKGQGNTEAFF
cdr3_length: 12; j_call: TRBJ2-1; clone_size: few; v_call: TRBV7-3; d_call: -; cdr3_nt: TGTGCCAGCAGGGCAAGCGGCAATGAGCAGTTCTTC; cdr3_aa: CASRASGNEQFF
cdr3_length: 15; j_call: TRBJ1-3; clone_size: few; v_call: TRBV6-5; d_call: -; cdr3_nt: TGTGCCAGCAGTTATACAGGCCTCTCTGGAAACACCATATATTTT; cdr3_aa: CASSYTGLSGNTIYF
cdr3_length: 16; j_call: TRBJ2-1; clone_size: once; v_call: TRBV6-4; d_call: -; cdr3_nt: TGTGCCAGCAGTAGGGTCCCGGGACAACCCCATGATGAGCAGTTCTTC; cdr3_aa: CASSRVPGQPHDEQFF
cdr3_length: 15; j_call: TRBJ2-2; clone_size: -; v_call: TRBV28; d_call: -; cdr3_nt: TGTGCCAGCAGTCGGACAGAGCTCCTTACTGGGGAGCTGTTTTTT; cdr3_aa: CASSRTELLTGELFF